A selection of T cell receptor beta chains follows, all from one sample in a study of blood T cell repertoires in COVID-19. Data came from immunoSEQ multiplex PCR; TCRdb stores just in-frame clones and leaves some out. The sample contains more than 35,000 clones, 80% to 90% of which appear only once. Sample: peripheral blood. The receptors here all came from a human donor in a cohort sampled during active COVID-19. Each CDR3 is given with its conserved first and last residue. D genes are given only for firm matches. Rows give clone size only sometimes, using once, few, many, or a class for an expanded clone.

d_call | j_call | clone_size | cdr3_length | v_call | cdr3_nt | cdr3_aa
TRBD1 | TRBJ1-5 | few | 15 | TRBV18 | TGTGCCAGCTCACCGGACAGGGGGGGCAATCAGCCCCAGCATTTT | CASSPDRGGNQPQHF
TRBD1 | TRBJ1-6 | - | 17 | TRBV7-9 | TGTGCCAGCAGCGTAATCCCGGGACAGCTTCTTAATTCACCCCTCCACTTT | CASSVIPGQLLNSPLHF
TRBD1 | TRBJ1-1 | once | 16 | TRBV4-1 | TGCGCCAGCAGCCCAGGGTCGCGGACAGGGAACACTGAAGCTTTCTTT | CASSPGSRTGNTEAFF
- | TRBJ2-5 | - | 15 | TRBV7-2 | TGTGCCAGCAGCTTAAATGCGGGGCATCAAGAGACCCAGTACTTC | CASSLNAGHQETQYF
TRBD1 | TRBJ1-6 | - | 14 | TRBV7-9 | TGTGCCAGCAGCGGGGGACAGGGCCACTCACCCCTCCACTTT | CASSGGQGHSPLHF
TRBD1 | TRBJ1-1 | medium-sized | 12 | TRBV29-1 | TGCAGCGCTAGGACAGGGTACACTGAAGCTTTCTTT | CSARTGYTEAFF
TRBD1 | TRBJ1-2 | - | 14 | TRBV7-8 | TGTGCCAGCAGCTTAGCCTCGGACAGGGCTGGCTACACCTTC | CASSLASDRAGYTF
TRBD1 | TRBJ1-5 | few | 16 | TRBV20-1 | TGCAGTGCTAGTCCGCCCGGGACAGGGCGATATCAGCCCCAGCATTTT | CSASPPGTGRYQPQHF
- | TRBJ1-1 | - | 16 | TRBV19 | TGTGCCAGTAGTATAGATCTGGGGGCGGGGGCGGCTGAAGCTTTCTTT | CASSIDLGAGAAEAFF
- | TRBJ2-3 | few | 15 | TRBV7-6 | TGTGCCAGCAGCTTAGGGGCGGGATCTTTCAATACGCAGTATTTT | CASSLGAGSFNTQYF
TRBD2 | TRBJ2-2 | - | 16 | TRBV30 | TGTGCCTGGAGTGTACCCCCTCTAGCGGGTACCGGGGAGCTGTTTTTT | CAWSVPPLAGTGELFF
- | TRBJ2-1 | few | 15 | TRBV6-4 | TGTGCCAGCAGTATCCAGGCAGGGGGGATCAATGAGCAGTTCTTC | CASSIQAGGINEQFF
- | TRBJ2-2 | - | 15 | TRBV5-6 | TGTGCCAGCAGCAACATAGGCGGGCGCGGCGGGGAGCTGTTTTTT | CASSNIGGRGGELFF
- | TRBJ1-2 | - | 16 | TRBV4-1 | TGCGCCAGCAGCCAGGCAAGATCGGGCGGGGGGGACGGCTACACCTTC | CASSQARSGGGDGYTF
TRBD2 | TRBJ2-2 | few | 15 | TRBV6-1 | TGTGCCAGCAGTGATCTGGGGGGGTCGACCGGGGAGCTGTTTTTT | CASSDLGGSTGELFF
TRBD2 | TRBJ2-5 | - | 15 | TRBV4-2 | TGTGCCAGCGCGACCGGGCGGGGGATGGGAGAGACCCAGTACTTC | CASATGRGMGETQYF
TRBD1 | TRBJ2-5 | - | 14 | TRBV6-5 | TGTGCCAGTGATTCAGGGGGCGCGGAGGAGACCCAGTACTTC | CASDSGGAEETQYF
- | TRBJ2-7 | - | 13 | TRBV5-6 | TGTGCCAGCAGCTTGGACAGGATCTACGAGCAGTACTTC | CASSLDRIYEQYF
TRBD2 | TRBJ2-2 | - | 18 | TRBV9 | TGTGCCAGCAGCTTCACACCTGGGGCTAGCGGGAGCGCCGGGGAGCTGTTTTTT | CASSFTPGASGSAGELFF
TRBD1 | TRBJ1-2 | - | 14 | TRBV4-1 | TGCGCCAGCAGCCTGCCGGACAGGGTAAATGGCTACACCTTC | CASSLPDRVNGYTF
- | TRBJ2-7 | - | 17 | TRBV2 | TGTGCCAGCAGTGACCCTGGATCCCGGGACAAACAATACGAGCAGTACTTC | CASSDPGSRDKQYEQYF
- | TRBJ2-5 | - | 11 | TRBV2 | TGTGCCAGCAGTCCATCTGCGGCCCAGTACTTC | CASSPSAAQYF
- | TRBJ1-1 | once | 11 | TRBV29-1 | TGCAGCGGGCTCAGTAACACTGAAGCTTTCTTT | CSGLSNTEAFF
- | TRBJ1-3 | - | 15 | TRBV9 | TGTGCCAGCAGCGTAGCCGGGACATCAGGAAACACCATATATTTT | CASSVAGTSGNTIYF
- | TRBJ1-1 | medium-sized | 12 | TRBV7-8 | TGTGCCAGCAGCGCGGGGAACACTGAAGCTTTCTTT | CASSAGNTEAFF
TRBD1 | TRBJ2-7 | - | 17 | TRBV4-1 | TGCGCCAGCAGCCAGAAGCCTCCGGGACAGGGGGCTTACGAGCAGTACTTC | CASSQKPPGQGAYEQYF
TRBD1 | TRBJ1-1 | - | 12 | TRBV6-5 | TGTGCCAGCAGTTTGACAGGGACTGAAGCTTTCTTT | CASSLTGTEAFF
TRBD1 | TRBJ1-6 | - | 15 | TRBV5-5 | TGTGCCAGCAGCAATGGACAGGGGTATAATTCACCCCTCCACTTT | CASSNGQGYNSPLHF
TRBD1 | TRBJ1-1 | once | 13 | TRBV30 | TGTGCCTGGAGTAACAGGGGGGTGGGTGAAGCTTTCTTT | CAWSNRGVGEAFF
TRBD2 | TRBJ2-1 | few | 17 | TRBV6-2/TRBV6-3 | TGTGCCAGCAGTTACTCTTGGCTAGCGGGAATCTACAATGAGCAGTTCTTC | CASSYSWLAGIYNEQFF
- | TRBJ2-2 | - | 14 | TRBV9 | TGTGCCAGCAGCGTAGGTAGGAACACCGGGGAGCTGTTTTTT | CASSVGRNTGELFF
- | TRBJ2-1 | - | 15 | TRBV5-8 | TGTGCCAGCACTTACGGGGGAGGCTCCTACAATGAGCAGTTCTTC | CASTYGGGSYNEQFF
- | TRBJ2-5 | once | 18 | TRBV5-1 | TGCGCCAGCAGCTTGGTTGTTGGAGGGCAGAGATTAGGAGAGACCCAGTACTTC | CASSLVVGGQRLGETQYF
- | TRBJ2-1 | - | 16 | TRBV2 | TGTGCCAGCAGTGAAGGTGCCGGGACACTTTACAATGAGCAGTTCTTC | CASSEGAGTLYNEQFF
TRBD2 | TRBJ2-5 | - | 17 | TRBV2 | TGTGCCAGCAGGATACGTGTCCTAGCGGGGAGGCAAGAGACCCAGTACTTC | CASRIRVLAGRQETQYF
TRBD2 | TRBJ2-7 | - | 16 | TRBV9 | TGTGCCAGCAGCGTAGCCGGTAGCGGGGCCTCCTACGAGCAGTACTTC | CASSVAGSGASYEQYF
TRBD1 | TRBJ1-2 | once | 16 | TRBV2 | TGTGCCAGCAGTGCTGGCGGACAGGGGGTTGTCGGAGGCTACACCTTC | CASSAGGQGVVGGYTF
- | TRBJ2-2 | - | 13 | TRBV2 | TGTGCCAGCCGCCTAGCAGGCACCGGGGAGCTGTTTTTT | CASRLAGTGELFF
- | TRBJ1-2 | - | 15 | TRBV6-5 | TGTGCCAGCAGACTAACAGGGACCGAGGGCTATGGCTACACCTTC | CASRLTGTEGYGYTF
TRBD1 | TRBJ1-5 | - | 15 | TRBV9 | TGTGCCAGCAGCGTAGATGGGCAGGGGGTTCAGCCCCAGCATTTT | CASSVDGQGVQPQHF
TRBD1 | TRBJ1-1 | few | 15 | TRBV13 | TGTGCCAGCAGCCCAGGGGACAGTGTGAACACTGAAGCTTTCTTT | CASSPGDSVNTEAFF
- | TRBJ2-3 | - | 15 | TRBV3-1/TRBV3-2 | TGTGCCAGCAGCCAAGGGGTAGCGGGCACAGATACGCAGTATTTT | CASSQGVAGTDTQYF
- | TRBJ1-5 | - | 13 | TRBV14 | TGTGCCAGCAGCCAATATAGCAATCAGCCCCAGCATTTT | CASSQYSNQPQHF
- | TRBJ2-7 | - | 12 | TRBV10-3 | TGTGCCATCAGTGAGTCCTCTTACGAGCAGTACTTC | CAISESSYEQYF
TRBD1 | TRBJ2-1 | large | 15 | TRBV10-3 | TGTGCCATCAGTGGAGCCCAGGGGGTCTACAATGAGCAGTTCTTC | CAISGAQGVYNEQFF
TRBD1 | TRBJ1-2 | - | 15 | TRBV6-5 | TGTGCCAGCAAGAGACAGGGGGCGGGCATTGGGGGCTACACCTTC | CASKRQGAGIGGYTF